This TCR beta chain was captured by sequencing in a study of blood T cell repertoires in COVID-19. As for the study in general: The cDNA or gDNA used as material had been derived from T cells, B-cell-depleted T cells, or PBMCs.

In the original processing: Estimates of nucleated cell counts were drawn from the amplification of reference gene primers. The repertoire was sequenced with immunoSEQ multiplex PCR; TCRdb's copy has only in-frame clones and lacks some. V, J and clone size were drawn from that table, and D and trimming were deduced from the DNA. The sample yields roughly 150,000 clones, around 80% seen once. The germline V gene has CDR1 MGHRA and CDR2 YSYEKL. Trimming pared 0 bases from V and 7 bases from J, leaving 5 bases between. The CDR3 length is 12 residues. Participants, about 18 to 95 years old, spanned about 26 US areas.

The sequenced sample consisted of PBMCs or T cells enriched from blood (not recorded which). This receptor was taken from a woman in her sixties or seventies in a cohort exposed to, infected with or recovered from COVID-19 (not recorded which). The V and J genes are TRBV4-1 and TRBJ2-3, with D uncertain. Written as DNA, the CDR3 is TGCGCCAGCAGCCAAGAAACATATACGCAGTATTTT. Its translation: CASSQETYTQYF.